What follows are 29 T cell receptor beta chains derived from one specimen sequenced in a study of cytomegalovirus exposure and HLA in healthy donors. Use of 60 Vbeta and 13 Jbeta primers characterized the PCR. The protocol was immunoSEQ multiplex PCR, while the TCRdb copy is restricted to in-frame clones and leaves out a portion. Of tens of thousands of clones in the sample, 7.5% to 8.5% were seen once. The sample consisted of PBMCs. The receptors originated from a middle-aged man in good health and CMV-seronegative.

The chain joins TRBV6-6 to TRBJ1-6; 8 nucleotides line up with TRBD1. Germline V gives CDR1 MNHNY, CDR2 SVGAGI (reference sequence). The CDR3 length is 12 residues. Trimming took 8 bases from V and 7 from J; bases not matched to a gene: 1. The CDR3 sequence: CASHRGNSPLHF. Here the CDR3 DNA reads TGTGCCAGCCACAGGGGGAATTCACCCCTCCACTTT.

This clone occurred a few times. The sample holds other DNA sequences that translate to the same CDR3. V usage is TRBV6-4 and J usage is TRBJ2-2, with TRBD1 as a possible D gene (5 bases). The V gene's germline CDR1 is MRHNA and CDR2 SNTAGT. The V and J ends lost 2 bases and 4 bases respectively, with 5 bases between them. The CDR3 extends over 13 amino acids. In DNA, the CDR3 is TGTGCCAGCAGTGACAGGGGCACCGGGGAGCTGTTTTTT. It yields the protein CASSDRGTGELFF.

This chain links TRBV9 with TRBJ2-1; tentatively, D is TRBD2 (5 bases). Trimming took 0 bases from V and 4 from J, leaving 14 bases between them. Per the germline V gene, CDR1 is SGDLS and CDR2 is YYNGEE. CDR3 length: 16 residues. Here the CDR3 DNA reads TGTGCCAGCAGCGTAGATATTTTCGGGAATTACAATGAGCAGTTCTTC. This encodes CASSVDIFGNYNEQFF.

This clone was detected only a few times. The rearrangement links TRBV7-8 to TRBJ2-1; 8 bases fit TRBD1. This CDR3 spans 15 amino acids. Germline loops: CDR1 SGHVS, CDR2 FQNEAQ. V lost 5 bases and J lost 10; bases outside the gene matches: 13. For the CDR3, the DNA is TGTGCCAGCAGCACCTCCGGGACAGGCGTAGGCGAGCAGTTCTTC. Its translation is CASSTSGTGVGEQFF.

The chain combines TRBV5-1 with TRBJ2-5; TRBD2 might be the D (6 bases). V gave up 4 bases and J gave up 4 bases, with 11 bases separating them. Germline CDR1 reads SGHRS; CDR2 reads YFSETQ. The CDR3 runs to 13 residues. In DNA, the CDR3 is TGCGCCAGCAGCGGGGGGTGGGGAGAGACCCAGTACTTC. It translates to CASSGGWGETQYF.

This clone turned up a few times. The CDR3 DNA is TGTGCCAGCTCAACAGGGCCCCGACAGCCCCAGCATTTT. Translating it yields CASSTGPRQPQHF. The chain combines TRBV18 with TRBJ1-5; D might be TRBD1 (6 bases). Germline CDR1 and CDR2: KGHSH and LQKENI. This CDR3 is 13 amino acids long. The V end was cut by 5 bases, the J end by 7 bases, with 12 bases between.

This sequence joins TRBV7-3 and TRBJ1-2, with a tentative D call TRBD1 (5 bases). The V and J ends lost 6 bases and 6 bases respectively, with 14 bases between them. The V gene's germline CDR1 is SGHTA and CDR2 FQGTGA. This CDR3 contains 13 residues. CDR3 region: CASSLQGGDGYTF. The CDR3 DNA follows: TGTGCCAGCAGTCTTCAGGGTGGTGATGGCTACACCTTC. The variable domain in full, completed from reference TRBV7-3 and TRBJ1-2, reads GAGVSQTPSNKVTEKGKYVELRCDPISGHTALYWYRQSLGQGPEFLIYFQGTGAADDSGLPNDRFFAVRPEGSVSTLKIQRTERGDSAVYLCASSLQGGDGYTFGSGTRLTVV.

This clone was counted between two and nine times. The chain has TRBV6-4 and TRBJ2-7, with 7 bases that match TRBD2. Germline values: CDR1 MRHNA, CDR2 SNTAGT. The CDR3 totals 15 residues. Trimming cost V 6 bases and J 4 bases; bases outside gene matches: 12. CDR3 sequence reads: CASRQDGGRKYEQYF. DNA for the CDR3: TGTGCCAGCAGGCAGGATGGCGGGAGAAAATACGAGCAGTACTTC.

The CDR3 region is CASSLRRRGAEAFF. Here the CDR3 DNA reads TGTGCCAGCAGCTTGAGGCGTCGGGGGGCTGAAGCTTTCTTT. The chain uses TRBV5-8 and TRBJ1-1, with D perhaps matching TRBD1 (5 bases). The V end was cut by 1 base, the J end by 6 bases, with 13 bases between. Germline CDR1 is SGHTS and CDR2 is YDEGEE. The length of the CDR3 is 14 residues.

The J gene is TRBJ1-2, the V gene TRBV21-1. TRBV21-1 has pseudogene status. The CDR3 totals 13 residues. CDR3 in DNA: TGTGCCAGCAGCCTCGAACTAAACTATGGCTACACCTTC. Its translation: CASSLELNYGYTF.

Points on this clone: The missing conserved phenylalanine or tryptophan at the end of this CDR3 makes a read error likely. It is unclear where the CDR3 begins or ends on the DNA, so no DNA is shown, and the CDR3 is as TCRdb lists it. V gene TRBV30 combines with J gene TRBJ1-5; the table's TRBD1 call for D was not verified on the DNA. The CDR3 has 15 amino acids, counting both end residues. Germline V gives CDR1 GTSNPN, CDR2 SVGIG (reference sequence). The CDR3 is CAWSTGQSSNQPKHL.

This chain links TRBV27 with TRBJ1-5; possibly TRBD1 for D (5 bases). The V end lost 3 bases, the J end lost 7 bases, and 13 bases lay between the germline ends. Germline V gene sequence: CDR1 MNHEY, CDR2 SMNVEV (reference sequence). CDR3 length: 14 amino acids. CDR3 amino acids: CASSFRAGSQPQHF. The DNA for the CDR3 is TGTGCCAGCAGTTTTCGCGCAGGGTCCCAGCCCCAGCATTTT.

The chain combines TRBV7-8 with TRBJ2-7; perhaps TRBD2 as D (7 bases). CDR1 is SGHVS, CDR2 FQNEAQ, per germline. The germline V and J ends were trimmed by 0 bases and 6 bases, with 18 bases remaining between them. The CDR3 contains 16 residues. In DNA form, the CDR3 reads TGTGCCAGCAGCTTAGCCGGGGGCGGGGGCGCTTCCGAGCAGTACTTC. Its protein is CASSLAGGGGASEQYF.

This clone has a handful of counts. The chain carries TRBV10-3 and TRBJ2-1, with 11 bases fitting TRBD2. The CDR3 is made up of 15 amino acids. Germline CDR1 ENHRY, CDR2 SYGVKD. Trimming at V came to 0 bases and at J to 9 bases, leaving 4 bases not matched to a gene. The CDR3 sequence: CAISESSGRATEQFF. The CDR3 DNA is TGTGCCATCAGTGAGTCTAGCGGGAGGGCCACTGAGCAGTTCTTC.

CDR3 sequence (DNA): TGTGCCAGCAGCTTTGACAGTTCCTACGAGCAGTACTTC. Translation: CASSFDSSYEQYF. The V and J genes are TRBV7-9 and TRBJ2-7, with a weak D call TRBD1 (5 bases). V gave up 3 bases and J gave up 1 base, with 7 bases separating them. The CDR3 totals 13 residues. Germline V gene data show CDR1 as SEHNR and CDR2 as FQNEAQ (reference sequence). The full variable domain, completed using reference TRBV7-9 and TRBJ2-7, is DTGVSQNPRHKITKRGQNVTFRCDPISEHNRLYWYRQTLGQGPEFLTYFQNEAQLEKSRLLSDRFSAERPKGSFSTLEIQRTEQGDSAMYLCASSFDSSYEQYFGPGTRLTVT.

This clone was found a few times. The chain combines TRBV7-8 with TRBJ2-5; perhaps TRBD2 as D (5 bases). V was trimmed by 5 bases and J by 4 bases, leaving 11 bases between them. The CDR3 has 13 residues. Germline assignment: CDR1 SGHVS and CDR2 FQNEAQ. For the CDR3, the DNA is TGTGCCAGCAGCCCCTGGGCGGGAGAGACCCAGTACTTC. This codes for CASSPWAGETQYF.

This clone was picked up a small number of times. The chain is built from TRBV12-5 and TRBJ1-1; 10 positions match TRBD1. Germline loops: CDR1 LGHNT, CDR2 FRNRAP. The CDR3 has 16 amino acids. Losses at the gene ends were 6 bases for V and 2 bases for J; bases not matched to a gene: 9. The CDR3 bases are TGTGCTAGTGGCCATAGACAGGGGGCGCGAAACACTGAAGCTTTCTTT. This gives the protein CASGHRQGARNTEAFF. The full variable domain, completed using reference TRBV12-5 and TRBJ1-1, is DARVTQTPRHKVTEMGQEVTMRCQPILGHNTVFWYRQTMMQGLELLAYFRNRAPLDDSGMPKDRFSAEMPDATLATLKIQPSEPRDSAVYFCASGHRQGARNTEAFFGQGTRLTVV.

The sample holds a few counts of this clone. The chain links TRBV28 to TRBJ1-5; unclear D gene. With 3 bases removed from V and 0 bases from J, the gap between germline ends came to 12 bases. Germline loops: CDR1 MDHEN, CDR2 SYDVKM. The CDR3 contains 16 residues. CDR3 sequence (DNA): TGTGCCAGCAGTTTCCATCGTCGGGGTAGCAATCAGCCCCAGCATTTT. Translating gives CASSFHRRGSNQPQHF.

The V call is TRBV7-6, the J call TRBJ2-2, with D tentatively TRBD1 (5 bases). The CDR3 is 15 residues long. The V and J ends lost 1 base and 5 bases respectively, with 11 bases between them. In germline, CDR1 is SGHVS, CDR2 FNYEAQ. CDR3 sequence: CASSLVSGSTGELFF. CDR3 coding DNA: TGTGCCAGCAGCTTAGTATCAGGGTCAACCGGGGAGCTGTTTTTT.

J is TRBJ2-7 and V is TRBV19, with 8 bases lining up with TRBD1. This CDR3 has 13 amino acids. The J segment lost 4 bases and the V segment lost 6 bases, leaving 5 bases of the junction unmatched. The germline CDR1 and CDR2 sequences are LNHDA and SQIVND (reference sequence). The CDR3 bases are TGTGCCAGTAGCCCAGGGGGCAAATACGAGCAGTACTTC. Translating gives CASSPGGKYEQYF.

This clone has more than one count but fewer than ten. This rearrangement joins TRBV6-1 to TRBJ2-1, with D possibly matching TRBD2 (7 bases). With 2 bases removed from V and 5 bases from J, the gap between germline ends came to 13 bases. Germline V lookup: CDR1 MNHNS, CDR2 SASEGT. The CDR3 extends over 15 amino acids. CDR3 protein: CASSEWGGPNNEQFF. CDR3 nucleotide sequence: TGTGCCAGCAGTGAATGGGGGGGCCCCAACAATGAGCAGTTCTTC.

As for this clone: Different DNA sequences within this sample yield the same CDR3. V gene TRBV5-1 combines with J gene TRBJ2-2, with TRBD1 identical over 7 bases. The CDR3 consists of 17 residues. After removal of 4 bases from V and 3 bases from J, the junction contained 12 bases not matched to a gene. In germline, CDR1 is SGHRS, CDR2 YFSETQ. The CDR3: CASSTVVQGSDTGELFF. Here the CDR3 DNA reads TGCGCCAGCAGCACAGTAGTACAGGGGTCCGACACCGGGGAGCTGTTTTTT.

This clone was counted between two and nine times. The gene calls are TRBV6-1 and TRBJ2-2; 8 positions agree with TRBD1. The CDR3 sequence is 14 residues long. CDR1 and CDR2 from the germline V gene are MNHNS and SASEGT. With V trimmed by 3 bases and J by 8 bases, 5 bases remained unmatched. The DNA for the CDR3 is TGTGCCAGCAGTGAGACAGGGGTTTCGGGGGAGCTGTTTTTT. Translation: CASSETGVSGELFF.

This chain connects TRBV11-2 to TRBJ2-1; D is undetermined. Trimming left V 2 bases short and J 5 bases short, with 16 bases between. Germline V CDR1 and CDR2: SGHAT, FQNNGV. This CDR3 contains 16 residues. The DNA for the CDR3 is TGTGCCAGCAGCTTACATCTACCCCGCCAAAACAATGAGCAGTTCTTC. Its protein product is CASSLHLPRQNNEQFF.

The chain joins TRBV28 to TRBJ1-2; TRBD1 matches at 7 bases. Germline CDR1 and CDR2: MDHEN and SYDVKM. Trimming at V came to 5 bases and at J to 10 bases, leaving 16 bases not matched to a gene. The CDR3 loop spans 15 amino acids. CDR3 amino acids: CASSLSLGQEADYTF. The DNA for the CDR3 is TGTGCCAGCAGTCTCTCCCTTGGACAGGAGGCCGACTACACCTTC.

There are a few counts of this clone. V usage is TRBV2 and J usage is TRBJ2-5, with 13 bases aligning to TRBD2. With V trimmed by 6 bases and J by 4 bases, 5 bases remained unmatched. The CDR3 contains 15 residues. Germline V gene lookup returns CDR1 SNHLY and CDR2 FYNNEI. The CDR3 is CASRTSGGPGETQYF. The CDR3 region has the DNA TGTGCCAGCAGGACTAGCGGGGGGCCGGGAGAGACCCAGTACTTC.

This rearrangement joins TRBV28 to TRBJ1-2; 7 nucleotides match TRBD1. Germline V gene sequence: CDR1 MDHEN, CDR2 SYDVKM. The ends lost 4 bases at V and 8 bases at J; junction bases unmatched: 10. The CDR3 is made up of 14 amino acids. The CDR3 is CASSSPRTGGGYTF. The CDR3 DNA reads as TGTGCCAGCAGTTCCCCCCGGACAGGCGGGGGCTACACCTTC.

V and J are TRBV5-6 and TRBJ2-1, with a tentative D call TRBD1 (6 bases). CDR3 length: 13 amino acids. V lost 3 bases to trimming and J lost 9 bases, with 13 bases between them. CDR1 and CDR2 from the germline V gene are SGHDT and YYEEEE. The CDR3, as DNA: TGTGCCAGCAGCTACAGGGTGAACCGTGAGCAGTTCTTC. The encoded protein is CASSYRVNREQFF.

The V gene is TRBV7-9, the J gene TRBJ1-5, with TRBD1 identical over 8 bases. V shed 7 bases and J 2 bases; nucleotides not matched to a gene: 13. The CDR3 has 17 amino acids. CDR1 and CDR2 from the germline V gene are SEHNR and FQNEAQ (reference sequence). DNA for the CDR3: TGTGCCAGCACCAGAGGAACAGGGGGTTGGGGCAATCAGCCCCAGCATTTT. This encodes CASTRGTGGWGNQPQHF.